These 25 T cell receptor beta chains share one sample of origin, sequenced in a study of spatial heterogeneity in lung cancer. TCRdb itself ran the 5' RACE reads through MiXCR, one entry per CDR3 protein. The profile shows around 120,000 distinct CDR3 sequences, over 9% of them singletons. Time point denoted: blood at routine non-recurrence follow-up after resection. The input material, whole RNA from tumor, nontumor lung or frozen PBMC, was sequenced unsorted. Sequencing was performed on PBMCs, taken at follow-up. The receptors originated from a male donor with early-stage non-small cell lung cancer.

This clonotype has a count of ten or more. V and J are TRBV7-2 and TRBJ1-5; 8 positions agree with TRBD1. Germline V gene data show CDR1 as SGHTA and CDR2 as FQGNSA. There are 15 residues in the CDR3. The V gene end was trimmed by 1 base and the J gene end by 6 bases; junction bases not matched to a gene: 5. In nucleotides, the CDR3 is TGTGCCAGCAGCTTAGAAGGACAGGGCTTTCAGCCCCAGCATTTT. Protein product: CASSLEGQGFQPQHF.

This clonotype came up a few times. The V and J genes are TRBV28 and TRBJ1-1, with D possibly TRBD1 on 5 matching bases. V lost 4 bases and J lost 6, with 21 bases in between. CDR3 length: 16 amino acids. CDR1 is MDHEN and CDR2 is SYDVKM in the germline V gene. CDR3 nucleotides: TGTGCCAGCAGTTCCGGTCGAGAAGGGACGGGGGCTGAAGCTTTCTTT. Amino acids: CASSSGREGTGAEAFF.

This clonotype was recorded a few times. The chain has TRBV3-1 and TRBJ1-1; D not resolved. CDR1 LGHDT and CDR2 YNNKEL come from the germline V gene (reference sequence). The CDR3 is 16 residues long. The V and J ends lost 4 bases and 1 base respectively, with 16 bases between them. The CDR3 DNA follows: TGTGCCAGCAGCCGGAAGCTTTTGGGTCCGAACACTGAAGCTTTCTTT. This translates into CASSRKLLGPNTEAFF.

Only a few counts were recorded for this clonotype. V and J are TRBV7-6 and TRBJ2-1; 7 bases are shared with TRBD1. With 1 base clipped from V and 4 bases from J, the junction kept 7 bases outside the gene matches. CDR3 length: 16 residues. Germline assignment: CDR1 SGHVS and CDR2 FNYEAQ. The CDR3 spells CASSLGQGTIYNEQFF. The DNA of the CDR3 is TGTGCCAGCAGCTTAGGACAGGGTACTATATACAATGAGCAGTTCTTC.

This clonotype has ten or more counts. The chain is built from TRBV14 and TRBJ1-4; D is ambiguous. There are 14 residues in the CDR3. V shed 1 base and J shed 7 bases, with 10 bases lying between them. The V gene's germline CDR1 is SGHDN and CDR2 FVKESK. CDR3 nucleotide sequence: TGTGCCAGCAGCCAAGGGTCCAGGAGTGAAAAACTGTTTTTT. This gives the protein CASSQGSRSEKLFF.

The chain employs TRBV21-1 and TRBJ2-7; the table's D call, TRBD1, has no DNA check behind it. TRBV21-1 is flagged as a pseudogene. The CDR3 has 17 amino acids. CDR3 in amino acids: CASSKGPGTGGNYEQYF. The CDR3 DNA reads TGTGCCAGCAGCAAAGGGCCCGGGACAGGGGGCAACTACGAGCAGTACTTC.

This clonotype was recorded at least ten times. This chain links TRBV9 with TRBJ2-5; 14 bases are a match to TRBD2. The CDR3 is made up of 15 amino acids. J gave up 4 bases and V 4 bases, and 3 bases lay outside the gene matches. In germline, CDR1 is SGDLS, CDR2 YYNGEE. In DNA form, the CDR3 reads TGTGCCAGCAGCCAGGGACTAGCGGGGGTAGAGACCCAGTACTTC. Translated, it gives CASSQGLAGVETQYF.

This clonotype was observed many times. As DNA, the CDR3 is TGTGCCAGCAGCTTCGACAGGGCACCCTACGAGCAGTACTTC. Translation: CASSFDRAPYEQYF. This sequence joins TRBV5-4 and TRBJ2-7; 7 nucleotides agree with TRBD1. Germline CDR1 SGHNT, CDR2 YYREEE (reference sequence). The CDR3 loop spans 14 amino acids. J gave up 2 bases and V 2 bases, and 4 bases lay outside the gene matches.

This clonotype was picked up a small number of times. The V gene is TRBV7-2, the J gene TRBJ1-6; 7 positions match TRBD1. Per the germline V gene, CDR1 is SGHTA and CDR2 is FQGNSA. V lost 8 bases and J lost 6; bases outside the gene matches: 7. The CDR3 is 14 residues long. The CDR3, as DNA: TGTGCCAGCTCTTTGGGACAGCCTAATTCACCCCTCCACTTT. Protein: CASSLGQPNSPLHF.

Concerning this clonotype itself: The junction departs from germline at one end; a sequencing error may be responsible. This chain connects TRBV7-9 to TRBJ1-4; no firm D call. Germline CDR1 SEHNR, CDR2 FQNEAQ (reference sequence). This CDR3 is 14 amino acids long. CDR3: CAGSLGTIFEKLFF. In nucleotides, the CDR3 is TGTGCCGGCAGCTTAGGAACCATATTTGAAAAACTGTTTTTT.

The CDR3, as DNA: TGTGCCAGCTCACCAGGGAGCACTACCTACGAGCAGTACTTC. Translation: CASSPGSTTYEQYF. J is TRBJ2-7 and V is TRBV18; D perhaps matches TRBD2 (5 bases). CDR1 is KGHSH and CDR2 is LQKENI in the germline V gene. The V end was cut by 2 bases, the J end by 2 bases, with 10 bases between. The CDR3 is 14 residues long. The full variable domain, its missing parts supplied by reference TRBV18 and TRBJ2-7, is NAGVMQNPRHLVRRRGQEARLRCSPMKGHSHVYWYRQLPEEGLKFMVYLQKENIIDESGMPKERFSAEFPKEGPSILRIQQVVRGDSAAYFCASSPGSTTYEQYFGPGTRLTVT.

The chain's CDR3 is CASSFRDMNTEAFF. DNA of the CDR3: TGTGCCAGCAGCTTCCGGGACATGAACACTGAAGCTTTCTTT. The V call is TRBV11-2, the J call TRBJ1-1; the D gene is possibly TRBD1 (6 bases). Trimming removed 3 bases from V and 0 bases from J, with 8 bases in between. The CDR3 has 14 residues. Germline V gives CDR1 SGHAT, CDR2 FQNNGV.

This clonotype was picked up many times. The V call is TRBV15, the J call TRBJ1-6; no definite D call. The germline V and J ends were trimmed by 1 base and 6 bases, with 7 bases remaining between them. Looked up from germline, CDR1 is LNHNV and CDR2 is YYDKDF (reference sequence). This CDR3 is 14 amino acids long. The CDR3 loop is CATSRAGVNSPLHF. In nucleotides, the CDR3 is TGTGCCACCAGCAGAGCAGGAGTTAATTCACCCCTCCACTTT.

In its sample, this clonotype was seen many times. The genes are TRBV4-2 and TRBJ2-3; D unresolved. Germline V gives CDR1 LGHNA, CDR2 YNFKEQ. Trimming removed 0 bases at V and 0 bases at J, with 4 bases between. The CDR3 spans 14 residues. In DNA, the CDR3 is TGTGCCAGCAGCCAAGATGGCAGCACAGATACGCAGTATTTT. It encodes CASSQDGSTDTQYF.

This clonotype was observed many times. The chain has TRBV7-8 and TRBJ1-6; TRBD1 matches 7 bases. The CDR3 covers 14 residues. Germline-derived CDR1 and CDR2 are SGHVS and FQNEAQ. J was trimmed by 10 bases and V by 4 bases; bases with no gene match: 7. The CDR3 sequence: CASSSGTGESPLHF. As DNA, the CDR3 is TGTGCCAGCAGCTCGGGTACAGGGGAGTCACCCCTCCACTTT.

The chain combines TRBV27 with TRBJ2-5; a possible D gene is TRBD2 (6 bases). CDR1 and CDR2 from the germline V gene are MNHEY and SMNVEV (reference sequence). This CDR3 is built from 15 residues. Trimming took 3 bases from V and 4 from J, leaving 15 bases between them. The CDR3 region is CASSFGGSIPETQYF. DNA for the CDR3: TGTGCCAGCAGTTTTGGGGGGTCAATTCCAGAGACCCAGTACTTC.

This clonotype was recorded many times. The chain couples TRBV27 to TRBJ1-1; D is uncertain. Deletions cut 2 bases from V and 2 bases from J, with 9 bases between. Per the germline V gene, CDR1 is MNHEY and CDR2 is SMNVEV (reference sequence). This CDR3 is 14 amino acids long. The CDR3 protein is CASSLKFQNTEAFF. The CDR3 coding sequence is TGTGCCAGCAGTTTAAAGTTTCAAAACACTGAAGCTTTCTTT.

The V and J genes are TRBV7-8 and TRBJ2-5; D uncertain. The germline CDR1 and CDR2 sequences are SGHVS and FQNEAQ. The CDR3 loop spans 13 amino acids. Trimming removed 2 bases at V and 5 bases at J, with 9 bases between. In nucleotides, the CDR3 is TGTGCCAGCAGCTTATCCCGGGCGGAGACCCAGTACTTC. Protein: CASSLSRAETQYF.

This chain joins TRBV6-2 or TRBV6-3 and TRBJ1-5; no reliable D call. The CDR3 runs 14 residues. The germline V gene has CDR1 MNHEY and CDR2 SVGEGT. V lost 5 bases, J lost 1 base, and 9 bases lay in between. DNA of the CDR3: TGTGCCAGCAGTGACCCTGACAGCAATCAGCCCCAGCATTTT. Translation gives CASSDPDSNQPQHF.

In this sample, this clonotype turned up a few times. The chain carries TRBV24-1 and TRBJ2-1, with 10 bases matching TRBD2. Germline V gene lookup returns CDR1 KGHDR and CDR2 SFDVKD. The CDR3 extends over 14 amino acids. The ends lost 6 bases at V and 2 bases at J; junction bases unmatched: 0. CDR3: CATSLAGAYNEQFF. In DNA form, the CDR3 reads TGTGCCACCAGTCTAGCGGGGGCCTACAATGAGCAGTTCTTC.

The rearrangement uses TRBV3-1 and TRBJ1-1, with TRBD1 identical over 7 bases. Germline CDR1 and CDR2: LGHDT and YNNKEL (reference sequence). There are 13 residues in the CDR3. V lost 0 bases, J lost 11 bases, and 6 bases stayed unmatched. DNA for the CDR3: TGTGCCAGCAGCCAAGAAAGACAGGGTTGGGCTTTCTTT. Its translation: CASSQERQGWAFF.

This clonotype has only a few counts. CDR3 sequence reads: CSAMGRRFQETQYF. The CDR3 DNA reads TGCAGTGCTATGGGACGGAGGTTTCAAGAGACCCAGTACTTC. This sequence joins TRBV20-1 and TRBJ2-5; D possibly uses TRBD1 or TRBD2 (5 bases each). Looked up from germline, CDR1 is DFQATT and CDR2 is SNEGSKA (reference sequence). V lost 4 bases, J lost 2 bases, and 14 bases lay in between. The CDR3 sequence is 14 residues long.

This clonotype has more than one count but fewer than ten. This rearrangement joins TRBV19 to TRBJ1-5; D call uncertain. Germline lookup yields CDR1 LNHDA and CDR2 SQIVND (reference sequence). Trimming took off 6 bases at V and 0 bases at J, with 12 bases between the two ends. The CDR3 consists of 15 residues. Here the CDR3 DNA reads TGTGCCAGTAGAACGGGCGTAAATAGCAATCAGCCCCAGCATTTT. As protein: CASRTGVNSNQPQHF.

This sequence joins TRBV2 and TRBJ2-1; no definite D call. Trimming left V 8 bases short and J 2 bases short, with 13 bases between. The CDR3 is made up of 14 amino acids. From germline, CDR1 is SNHLY and CDR2 FYNNEI. The CDR3 DNA sequence: TGTGCCAGCGAGCCCCAGAAGGCCTACAATGAGCAGTTCTTC. It translates to CASEPQKAYNEQFF.

V and J are TRBV5-1 and TRBJ2-1; 12 bases are a match to TRBD2. The CDR3 is made up of 15 amino acids. The V gene end was trimmed by 1 base and the J gene end by 10 bases; junction bases not matched to a gene: 6. CDR1 and CDR2 from the germline V gene are SGHRS and YFSETQ. The CDR3 protein is CASSLRTSGDDEQFF. CDR3 sequence (DNA): TGCGCCAGCAGCTTGAGGACTAGCGGGGACGACGAGCAGTTCTTC.